Listed below are T cell receptor beta chains from one sample, sequenced in a study of cytomegalovirus exposure and HLA in healthy donors. Using immunoSEQ multiplex PCR, the repertoire was profiled, and TCRdb retains in-frame clones only, with some absent. The sample has roughly 150,000 clones, about 75% seen once. Sequenced: PBMCs. These receptors were obtained from a male donor in good health and CMV-seronegative. CDR3s include the opening cysteine and the closing phenylalanine or tryptophan. A D gene is named only where the DNA matches it firmly. Expanded clones are given a class, and other clones once, few, many or no size at all.

D	J	size	V	DNA	CDR3
.	TRBJ2-7	once	TRBV28	TGTGCCAGCAGTTTATCAACCGGGGATAACTCCTACGAGCAGTACTTC	CASSLSTGDNSYEQYF
.	TRBJ1-1	.	TRBV2	TGTGCCAGCAGTGGCGAGGTGAACACTGAAGCTTTCTTT	CASSGEVNTEAFF
.	TRBJ1-1	.	TRBV30	TGTGCCTGGAGTGTGTCCGCGGGGCGGAACACTGAAGCTTTCTTT	CAWSVSAGRNTEAFF
TRBD2	TRBJ2-7	.	TRBV7-2	TGTGCCAGCAGCTCGACTAGCGGGAGGGCCTCCTACGAGCAGTACTTC	CASSSTSGRASYEQYF
.	TRBJ1-5	few	TRBV6-5	TGTGCCAGCAGTTACTCGACCAGCGTCAATCAGCCCCAGCATTTT	CASSYSTSVNQPQHF
.	TRBJ1-2	.	TRBV6-1	TGTGCCAGCACCCCCTTTCTCAGCGGTTATGGCTACACCTTC	CASTPFLSGYGYTF
TRBD2	TRBJ2-1	.	TRBV19	TGTGCCAGTACCCGGGAGGGTAGTACCGACAATGAGCAGTTCTTC	CASTREGSTDNEQFF
.	TRBJ2-1	once	TRBV27	TGTGCCAGCAGTACTCACACAGGGTTCGGTGAGCAGTTCTTC	CASSTHTGFGEQFF
.	TRBJ1-4	few	TRBV7-9	TGTGCCAGCAGCTTAACGGGCCAAAAGGGGGAAAAACTGTTTTTT	CASSLTGQKGEKLFF
TRBD1	TRBJ2-7	.	TRBV11-1	TGTGCCAGCAGCTCCGGACAGGATTACTACGAGCAGTACTTC	CASSSGQDYYEQYF
.	TRBJ1-4	.	TRBV7-9	TGTGCCAGCAGCTTAGAACAGGGCGGTGAAAAACTGTTTTTT	CASSLEQGGEKLFF
TRBD1	TRBJ1-2	.	TRBV7-9	TGTGCCAGCAGCCAGGGGGTCAACGGCTATGGCTACACCTTC	CASSQGVNGYGYTF
.	TRBJ2-3	.	TRBV7-9	TGTGCCAGCAGCTTAGACAGTAGCACAGATACGCAGTATTTT	CASSLDSSTDTQYF
.	TRBJ2-5	.	TRBV10-3	TGTGCCTCGGAGGGGGGCGGGAGCCAGGAGACCCAGTACTTC	CASEGGGSQETQYF
.	TRBJ2-1	.	TRBV14	TGTGCCAGCAGCCAACAGGTGAGGGCCGCCTACAATGAGCAGTTCTTC	CASSQQVRAAYNEQFF
TRBD1	TRBJ1-2	.	TRBV6-5	TGTGCCAGCAGCCAACAGGGACAGGGGGCCTATGGCTACACCTTC	CASSQQGQGAYGYTF
TRBD2	TRBJ2-3	.	TRBV9	TGTGCCAGCAGCGTTTCTAGCGGGGGCACAGATACGCAGTATTTT	CASSVSSGGTDTQYF
TRBD2	TRBJ2-7	.	TRBV11-2	TGTGCCAGCAGCTTAGATCTTAGGGAGGGAGTCTACGAGCAGTACTTC	CASSLDLREGVYEQYF
.	TRBJ1-5	.	TRBV6-6	TGTGCCAGCAGAGCAGGACTGCAGCCCCAGCATTTT	CASRAGLQPQHF
.	TRBJ1-3	.	TRBV6-5	TGTGCCAGCAGTTACTCGAACAGTATAGGAAACACCATATATTTT	CASSYSNSIGNTIYF
.	TRBJ2-7	.	TRBV7-2	TGTGCCAGCAGCTTAGATGAAGGAGGCCACTACGAGCAGTACTTC	CASSLDEGGHYEQYF
TRBD1	TRBJ1-4	.	TRBV28	TGTGCCAGCAGCCCCGGACAGGGCGGCTTCTCTGAAAAACTGTTTTTT	CASSPGQGGFSEKLFF
TRBD1	TRBJ1-5	.	TRBV6-6	TGTGCCAGCAGCCACGGGGACAGGGTAAATCAGCCCCAGCATTTT	CASSHGDRVNQPQHF
.	TRBJ2-5	.	TRBV5-8	TGTGCCAGCCGTTGGGGGGATGGGGACCAAGAGACCCAGTACTTC	CASRWGDGDQETQYF
.	TRBJ2-5	.	TRBV11-2	TGTGCCAGCAGCCCGACTAACCAAGAGACCCAGTACTTC	CASSPTNQETQYF
.	TRBJ2-7	.	TRBV6-5	TGTGCCAGCAGTTACTCGGGCAGGGGGGTTTACGAGCAGTACTTC	CASSYSGRGVYEQYF
TRBD2	TRBJ2-7	.	TRBV5-1	TGCGCCAGCAGCAGTGCTGGACTAGTACACTACGAGCAGTACTTC	CASSSAGLVHYEQYF
.	TRBJ2-5	.	TRBV15	TGTGCCACCAGCGCCAACAGGGTTCAAGAGACCCAGTACTTC	CATSANRVQETQYF
.	TRBJ2-3	once	TRBV30	TGTGCCTGGGCCGTCAGCGCCACAGATACGCAGTATTTT	CAWAVSATDTQYF
.	TRBJ1-1	.	TRBV4-3	TGCCCCAGCAGCCAAGCCGGTCAGGGGAAGATGAACACTGAAGCTTTCTTT	CPSSQAGQGKMNTEAFF
.	TRBJ2-2	.	TRBV6-1	TGTGCCAGCAGTCGGGCTAGCAGTCCCGGGGAGCTGTTTTTT	CASSRASSPGELFF
.	TRBJ1-1	once	TRBV18	TGTGCCAGCTCACCACGGGGAGGGTCAGGCACTGAAGCTTTCTTT	CASSPRGGSGTEAFF
TRBD1	TRBJ2-7	few	TRBV30	TGTGCCTGGAGGGAAACAGGGGGTCTCTACGAGCAGTACTTC	CAWRETGGLYEQYF
TRBD1	TRBJ2-2	once	TRBV27	TGTGCCAGTAGGGGGCTAGGCACCGGGGAGCTGTTTTTT	CASRGLGTGELFF
TRBD1	TRBJ1-2	.	TRBV5-1	TGCGCCAGCAGCTTGGAGGGGGCGAGAAGCTATGGCTACACCTTC	CASSLEGARSYGYTF
.	TRBJ1-1	.	TRBV6-5	TGTGCCAGCAGGGACGACAGTCCCACTGAAGCTTTCTTT	CASRDDSPTEAFF
TRBD1	TRBJ1-1	.	TRBV2	TGTGCCAGCAGCGTAGACAGGGTGAACACTGAAGCTTTCTTT	CASSVDRVNTEAFF
.	TRBJ1-1	few	TRBV5-1	TGCGCCAGCAGCACCGTAAGGGGAATGAACACTGAAGCTTTCTTT	CASSTVRGMNTEAFF
TRBD1	TRBJ2-7	few	TRBV6-1	TGTGCCAGCATGAGGACAGGGTCCTACGAGCAGTACTTC	CASMRTGSYEQYF
TRBD1	TRBJ1-1	.	TRBV7-2	TGTGCCAGCAGCCGACAGGGGGCGCACACTGAAGCTTTCTTT	CASSRQGAHTEAFF
TRBD2	TRBJ2-6	.	TRBV18	TGTGCCAGCTCCTCCTCGGGGGGCTCTGGGGCCAACGTCCTGACTTTC	CASSSSGGSGANVLTF
TRBD1	TRBJ1-4	.	TRBV5-4	TGTGCCAGCAGCTCCCTGGACAGGGCAACCAATGAAAAACTGTTTTTT	CASSSLDRATNEKLFF
TRBD2	TRBJ2-7	.	TRBV9	TGTGCCAGCAGCGTTGACGGGAGGGCCTACGAGCAGTACTTC	CASSVDGRAYEQYF
.	TRBJ2-7	.	TRBV15	TGTGCCACCAGGGACAGGGCGGGAGATTTCTACGAGCAGTACTTC	CATRDRAGDFYEQYF
TRBD1	TRBJ1-1	.	TRBV5-1	TGCGCCAGCAGCGTATCCCCGGGACAGGGGGTTCTGGCTTTCTTT	CASSVSPGQGVLAFF
TRBD1	TRBJ1-6	.	TRBV11-2	TGTGCCACTACCCAGGGGACAGTCAAGGATTCACCCCTCCACTTT	CATTQGTVKDSPLHF
.	TRBJ2-7	once	TRBV30	TGTGCCTGGAGAGACGGACACGCTGGCTACGAGCAGTACTTC	CAWRDGHAGYEQYF
TRBD2	TRBJ2-1	few	TRBV5-1	TGCGCCAGCAGCCCGGGACTAGCGCCTTACAATGAGCAGTTCTTC	CASSPGLAPYNEQFF
TRBD1	TRBJ1-4	.	TRBV9	TGTGCCAGCAGCGTAGAGGGGGCCACTAATGAAAAACTGTTTTTT	CASSVEGATNEKLFF
.	TRBJ2-2	.	TRBV7-6	TGTGCCAGCAGCCGAGCCCGGGGGACGAACACCGGGGAGCTGTTTTTT	CASSRARGTNTGELFF
TRBD1	TRBJ2-7	.	TRBV19	TGTGCCAGTAGTGCCACCGACAGGGTTACCTACGAGCAGTACTTC	CASSATDRVTYEQYF
.	TRBJ2-1	.	TRBV6-4	TGTGCCAGCAGTGAAAGGTACTCAGGCTACAATGAGCAGTTCTTC	CASSERYSGYNEQFF
.	TRBJ1-6	.	TRBV6-5	TGTGCCAGCAGTTCGGGAACTTACGGATATAATTCACCCCTCCACTTT	CASSSGTYGYNSPLHF
TRBD1	TRBJ1-1	.	TRBV5-4	TGTGCCAGCAGACCCCCGGGACAGGGGGCGTCGGTCACTGAAGCTTTCTTT	CASRPPGQGASVTEAFF
.	TRBJ2-7	once	TRBV7-9	TGTGCCAGCATATCTCAGGGAGGAAGCGGCGAGCAGTACTTC	CASISQGGSGEQYF